This T cell receptor (beta chain) was captured by sequencing in a study of T-cell reconstitution after alpha-beta-depleted transplantation in children. Preparation of the TCRbeta library used unique molecular identifiers. TCRdb itself ran the PCR reads through MiXCR, one entry per CDR3 protein. Seen here are 440,000 or so distinct CDR3 sequences, approximately 42% observed once, and the top ten hold approximately 30%. Trimming removed 1 base from V and 1 base from J; junction bases left unmatched: 2. The CDR3 is 15 residues long. Germline V gives CDR1 LGHNA, CDR2 YNFKEQ. This clonotype was counted only a few times.

This clonotype originated in a girl aged 2 to 9 with aplastic anemia, due to receive a stem cell transplant. The chain links TRBV4-2 to TRBJ1-1; 8 nucleotides agree with TRBD1. Sequencing was performed on PBMCs, taken before TCRalphabeta/CD19-depleted stem cell transplant. In nucleotides, the CDR3 is TGTGCCAGCAGCCAAGTCGGGACAGGGAACACTGAAGCTTTCTTT. It is translated as CASSQVGTGNTEAFF.